These 14 T cell receptor beta chains originate from one sample sequenced in a study of OX40 agonist ivuxolimab in advanced cancers. Generated by immunoSEQ multiplex PCR, the TCRdb table keeps only in-frame clones and is missing some. The data contain about 85,000 clones, approximately 83% of them singletons. The sequenced sample was CD4+ or CD8+ T cells sorted from blood, obtained in a trial of the OX40 agonist ivuxolimab. The source of these receptors is an adult with an advanced solid tumor such as melanoma, head and neck, liver or kidney cancer.

This sequence joins TRBV6-6 and TRBJ2-5; D uncertain. The CDR3 is made up of 11 amino acids. The germline V gene has CDR1 MNHNY and CDR2 SVGAGI (reference sequence). Trimming left V 2 bases short and J 5 bases short, with 3 bases between. CDR3 protein: CASSYTETQYF. DNA of the CDR3: TGTGCCAGCAGTTACACGGAGACCCAGTACTTC.

J is TRBJ2-7 and V is TRBV29-1; TRBD1 matches 8 bases. The ends lost 4 bases at V and 4 bases at J; junction bases unmatched: 9. This CDR3 comprises 14 residues. Germline values: CDR1 SQVTM, CDR2 ANQGSEA. For the CDR3, the DNA is TGCAGCGTTGTCACTACAGGGGGAAGGTACGAGCAGTACTTC. It is translated as CSVVTTGGRYEQYF.

The chain has TRBV7-2 and TRBJ2-3; D is ambiguous. Germline assignment: CDR1 SGHTA and CDR2 FQGNSA. V was cut by 0 bases and J by 6 bases, with 10 bases left in between. This CDR3 has 14 residues. CDR3: CASSLADPEDTQYF. In DNA form, the CDR3 reads TGTGCCAGCAGCTTAGCCGATCCGGAGGATACGCAGTATTTT.

The rearrangement joins TRBV18 to TRBJ1-4, with D perhaps TRBD1 (5 bases). CDR3 size: 14 residues. From germline, CDR1 is KGHSH and CDR2 LQKENI. V was cut by 5 bases and J by 5 bases, with 12 bases left in between. In DNA form, the CDR3 reads TGTGCCAGCTCATCAGGGACTGTAAATGAAAAACTGTTTTTT. It specifies CASSSGTVNEKLFF.

J is TRBJ1-6 and V is TRBV27; 8 bases agree with TRBD1. After removal of 7 bases from V and 8 bases from J, the junction contained 16 bases not matched to a gene. Germline V lookup: CDR1 MNHEY, CDR2 SMNVEV (reference sequence). CDR3 length equals 17 residues. The CDR3, as DNA: TGTGCCAGCACCACCGGACAGGGTGGTGGGGGGTATTCACCCCTCCACTTT. It encodes CASTTGQGGGGYSPLHF.

The V call is TRBV11-2, the J call TRBJ2-7; D is possibly TRBD2 (6 bases). The V and J ends lost 4 bases and 7 bases respectively, with 20 bases between them. The CDR3 is 15 amino acids. CDR1 is SGHAT and CDR2 is FQNNGV in the germline V gene. CDR3 bases: TGTGCCAGCAGCTCTACTCGGGGGACCTTAGGAGAGCAGTACTTC. This codes for CASSSTRGTLGEQYF.

In this sample, this clone turned up a few times. V and J are TRBV6-5 and TRBJ2-2, with D possibly matching TRBD1 (6 bases). Germline V gives CDR1 MNHEY, CDR2 SVGAGI. The ends were cut back, 6 bases at V and 3 bases at J, with 11 bases in the middle. CDR3 length equals 14 residues. The CDR3: CASRFPGDTGELFF. The CDR3, as DNA: TGTGCCAGCAGGTTTCCAGGGGACACCGGGGAGCTGTTTTTT.

The V gene is TRBV6-6, the J gene TRBJ1-6; D remains unclear. Between the trimmed V and J ends, which lost 0 bases and 7 bases, there was a span of 13 bases. This CDR3 has 16 amino acids. Germline CDR1 is MNHNY and CDR2 is SVGAGI (reference sequence). CDR3 DNA: TGTGCCAGCAGTTACTCGCAGAGACTGCCGAATTCACCCCTCCACTTT. Protein sequence: CASSYSQRLPNSPLHF.

The rearrangement links TRBV6-4 to TRBJ1-5; D call uncertain. CDR1 and CDR2 from the germline V gene are MRHNA and SNTAGT. The V end was cut by 3 bases, the J end by 9 bases, with 12 bases between. The CDR3 covers 13 residues. CDR3 sequence reads: CASSEEFRGPQHF. CDR3 DNA sequence: TGTGCCAGCAGTGAAGAATTTCGAGGGCCCCAGCATTTT.

CDR3 sequence (DNA): TGTGCCAGCAGCTTGGTAGGGGTTGGCTATGGCTACACCTTC. Protein sequence: CASSLVGVGYGYTF. The chain is built from TRBV5-6 and TRBJ1-2; maybe TRBD1 (5 bases). CDR1 SGHDT and CDR2 YYEEEE come from the germline V gene. Trimming shortened V by 0 bases and J by 4 bases, and 10 bases separated the two germline ends. The CDR3 loop spans 14 amino acids.

This chain connects TRBV19 to TRBJ1-2; D remains unclear. V was trimmed by 3 bases and J by 6 bases, leaving 20 bases between them. There are 16 residues in the CDR3. The germline V gene encodes CDR1 LNHDA and CDR2 SQIVND (reference sequence). The DNA of the CDR3 is TGTGCCAGTAGTATGCACTTGCATCCAGAACCGGATGGCTACACCTTC. It specifies CASSMHLHPEPDGYTF.

This clone was observed a single time. The chain combines TRBV19 with TRBJ1-4; D is uncertain. V dropped 5 bases and J dropped 8 bases, with 12 bases sitting between them. CDR1 is LNHDA, CDR2 SQIVND, per germline (reference sequence). The CDR3 extends over 13 amino acids. The CDR3 region has the DNA TGTGCCAGTAGTGGCGTCTCTCGGGAAAAACTGTTTTTT. Protein: CASSGVSREKLFF. Complete variable domain (other parts from reference TRBV19 and TRBJ1-4): DGGITQSPKYLFRKEGQNVTLSCEQNLNHDAMYWYRQDPGQGLRLIYYSQIVNDFQKGDIAEGYSVSREKKESFPLTVTSAQKNPTAFYLCASSGVSREKLFFGSGTQLSVL.

V usage is TRBV4-3 and J usage is TRBJ2-7, with 8 bases aligning to TRBD2. The CDR3 loop spans 15 amino acids. Germline V gene lookup returns CDR1 LGHNA and CDR2 YSLEER. Trimming removed 3 bases from V and 4 bases from J; junction bases left unmatched: 8. The CDR3 protein is CASSHTAGGHYEQYF. The CDR3 DNA reads as TGCGCCAGCAGCCACACCGCGGGGGGCCATTACGAGCAGTACTTC.

The chain employs TRBV5-4 and TRBJ1-2; D remains unclear. CDR1 and CDR2 from the germline V gene are SGHNT and YYREEE (reference sequence). Trimming removed 1 base from V and 2 bases from J, with 12 bases in between. The CDR3 consists of 15 residues. CDR3 region: CASSLKRASNYGYTF. The CDR3, as DNA: TGTGCCAGCAGCTTGAAGAGGGCCTCCAACTATGGCTACACCTTC.